The source of this T cell receptor beta chain is a study of cytomegalovirus exposure and HLA in healthy donors (dated by TCRdb to about 2017). As for the study more broadly: An earlier analysis of several hundred of the donors reported 250 to 350 Gb of sequence data and around 110 million unique TCR beta sequences from 150 million to 200 million T cells. The T cell repertoires of 700 or so subjects were profiled by immunosequencing and related to cytomegalovirus serostatus. Donor age, sex, ethnicity and CMV serostatus were compiled alongside the repertoire data. An early release that covered about 600 HLA-typed donors contained approximately 300 gigabases of sequencing data and around 80 million unique TCR sequences. HLA typing included class I and class II loci at four-digit resolution. Genome-wide SNP genotypes for about 65% of the 666 donors were used in a later genetic analysis, which treated that subset as a discovery cohort. All discovery cohort repertoires had been generated on a single sequencing platform. The number of donors typed differed by locus, with about 629-640 for A, B, C, DRB1 and DQB1, roughly 520 for DQA1, over 600 for DPA1, and 400 to 490 for DPB1. The aim of the study was to test whether cataloging public T cell receptors could identify signatures of past pathogen exposure. A separate validation cohort of more than 100 different subjects was used in addition to the approximately 670-subject first cohort. To predict cytomegalovirus infection status, the study brought together high-throughput TCR immunosequencing, statistical association of individual TCRs with disease status, and machine learning. A later analysis re-analyzed previously published TCR beta repertoires from 666 donors and added high-resolution HLA genotyping to study TCR occurrence patterns. Among some 400 genotyped donors of the cohort, an average of approximately 240,000 unique TCR beta nucleotide sequences was sequenced per donor, of which about 18% were non-productive. In the later analysis, no new phenotypic data were used to find candidate immune exposures; instead, reliance was placed on TCR beta sequences and their occurrence across donors. Of the 300 to 400 genotyped donors, over 70% fell in the genetic ancestry cluster associated with self-reported Caucasian donors. An earlier analysis of several hundred of the donors applied high-throughput TCR beta sequencing to assess whether each TCR beta V gene segment acted as functional or pseudogenic. Roughly five DR-DQ haplotypes were handled as single units for association and clustering, since linkage in the cohort was strong.

Note on this clone: Its antigen remains unidentified. There are no base qualities to consult, and no much larger clone falls within one base.

The cohort consisted of hundreds of healthy bone marrow donors. Cohort members were all nominally healthy when sampled, although unrecorded immune exposures were likely present. The donor tested CMV seronegative, placing the donor among the 350 or so seronegative members of the cohort. Every donor gave a peripheral blood sample, and the peripheral blood mononuclear cells from that sample were used for TCR beta sequencing. The Qiagen DNeasy Blood Extraction Kit was used to extract genomic DNA from the blood cell samples. Germline trimming amounts to 2 bases on V and 5 bases on J, with 7 as the count of junction bases outside the gene matches. CDR1 MNHNS and CDR2 SASEGT are derived from the germline V gene. From the cysteine up to the phenylalanine, the CDR3 has a length of 16 residues. Only the CDR3 portion is preserved as DNA: 48 bases, with reading frame beginning at the first base. Library creation used the immunoSEQ multiplex PCR assay. The multiplex PCR relied on a mix of 60 forward primers for TCR Vbeta segments and 13 reverse primers for TCR Jbeta segments. The CDR3 region of rearranged TCR beta genes was amplified from genomic DNA by a multiplex PCR assay. Amplified TCR beta libraries were sequenced as 87-base-pair reads on the Illumina HiSeq System. The authors' analysis ran thus. A later analysis tallied 80 million to 95 million unique TCR beta chains across the 700 or so repertoires, and some 10 million of those chains were shared by two or more donors. Raw reads were error-corrected and collapsed into unique sequences with a nearest-neighbor algorithm that merged closely related sequences to remove PCR and sequencing errors. V, D and J gene segments were assigned by aligning CDR3 sequences to IMGT reference sequences. Each retained sequence needed at least a six-nucleotide match to both a V gene segment and a J gene segment. A rearrangement counted as productive if the CDR3 had no stop codons and remained in frame with V and J, and every other rearrangement counted as non-productive. CDR3 was defined by IMGT convention, running from the second conserved V-encoded cysteine to the conserved J-encoded phenylalanine. The earlier analysis of some 550 of the donors excluded any sequence lacking an unambiguous match to a single V gene segment. In an earlier analysis of approximately 500 of the donors, a V segment was called functional when productive rearrangements were above 56.7%, and segregating when the standard deviation between donors exceeded 5%. To diagnose cytomegalovirus status from the catalog of TCR beta chain sequences, a statistical classification framework was built. A later analysis assigned V and J genes by comparing TCR nucleotide sequences with IMGT/GENE-DB human TR gene sequences. A later analysis assigned CDR3 sequences and most-parsimonious VDJ recombination scenarios with the TCRdist pipeline. In a later analysis, each TCR beta chain was defined by its CDR3 amino acid sequence together with its V-gene family, and reads without a unique V-gene family were excluded. In a later analysis, fewer than 600 highly shared, low-generation-probability nucleotide sequences were removed to address suspected cross-contamination and a sequencing artifact. For each public chain, a later analysis derived a clonal expansion index from normalized ranks of inferred template counts within each repertoire. Generation probabilities in a later analysis came from a VDJ recombination model fitted to out-of-frame rearrangements, and those results were checked against IGoR. In a later analysis, TCR-TCR, TCR-HLA and TCR-CMV co-occurrence was scored with hypergeometric tests, and a repertoire-size bias correction was applied to TCR pairs. To estimate false discovery rates, a later analysis permuted the HLA or CMV assignments 20 times. In a later analysis, co-occurring TCRs were grouped using DBSCAN, and TCRdist sequence similarity was added for clustering within HLA-allele-positive subsets. Repertoires with fewer than 30,000 or more than 120,000 public chains were left out of co-occurrence clustering, as were a handful of repertoires with anomalous nucleotide sharing. TCRdb's version of the immuneACCESS table is confined to in-frame rearrangements and falls short of the full clone set. An unresolved V gene accounts for under half of the shortfall where checked; the remainder is of unknown origin. V, J and clone size reflect that table, while D and trimming were determined from the DNA. In this sample the table shows around 210,000 clones, 75% to 85% of which occur a single time. The leading ten clones occupy less than 3.5% of the sample.

The research as a whole found: Assigning TCR associations to individual alleles was difficult when HLA alleles, especially DR and DQ, strongly co-occurred. In a later analysis, several top co-occurrence clusters were reported to appear linked to parvovirus B19, influenza, CMV and Epstein-Barr virus. A cluster of highly shared sequence variants was judged likely to represent a technical artifact of the sequencing pipeline. Fewer than 20 rarely observed V segments, including chromosome 9 orphons, were excluded from the earlier analysis of approximately 600 of the donors because counts were too low. Broadly in line with IMGT annotations, most TCR beta V segments showed up in productive rearrangements about 90% or about 30% of the time in an earlier analysis of 587 of the donors. Presence/absence analyses assumed roughly uniform sequencing depth across donors, an assumption that may not hold. Immune exposure information for the cohort was limited to CMV serostatus. HLA typing was unavailable for some donors at each locus, so association tests used only the typed subset. In the study, around 160 TCR beta chains were listed as associated with cytomegalovirus. At a false discovery rate of 0.05, a later analysis linked 16,951 TCR beta sequences to specific HLA alleles. An association between a missense DCLRE1C variant and V-gene and J-gene trimming of TCR beta chains was found in a later genetic analysis and replicated in an independent cohort. In a later genetic analysis, fewer N-insertions in productive TCRs were reported among donors in an Asian-associated ancestry cluster than the roughly 700-donor mean. Across donors, most TCR sequences were observed very rarely, whereas some public TCRs were present in many individuals. According to a later analysis, TCR association rates differed among HLA loci, with DRB1 alleles showing the most associated TCRs and HLA-C alleles showing the fewest. A further reported finding was that TCR beta sequences accurately predicted the HLA-A and HLA-B alleles for most subjects in the first cohort. Linkage disequilibrium might explain the correlated functional status among segregating V segments, but an unknown experimental factor could not be ruled out. The authors suggested that the approach could potentially be extended to other disease states and immunological phenotypes. A few of the identified cytomegalovirus-associated TCR beta chains were confirmed in vitro to be specific for cytomegalovirus antigens. A later analysis found that most CMV-associated TCR beta chains appeared HLA-restricted, with HLA associations seemingly driven largely by CMV exposure. Some IMGT-functional V segments, including TRBV6-2 and TRBV6-3, could not be distinguished by the 87-base-pair reads and were therefore excluded. In this cohort, only TCR beta chains were sequenced, and detectable features were limited by the absence of alpha or paired-chain data. Compared with equally common non-associated chains, HLA-associated TCR beta chains in a later analysis were more clonally expanded and had lower generation probabilities. The classifier was reported to diagnose cytomegalovirus status with high specificity and sensitivity in both the original and validation cohorts.

The V gene is TRBV6-1 and the J gene is TRBJ2-5, with 11 bases in between that match TRBD2. The specimen sequenced was PBMCs. The receptor's source is a woman between 40 and 50 years old in good health and CMV-seronegative. CDR3 region: CASSELLAGGSETQYF. The base sequence is TGTGCCAGCAGTGAACTGCTAGCGGGAGGTTCGGAGACCCAGTACTTC.